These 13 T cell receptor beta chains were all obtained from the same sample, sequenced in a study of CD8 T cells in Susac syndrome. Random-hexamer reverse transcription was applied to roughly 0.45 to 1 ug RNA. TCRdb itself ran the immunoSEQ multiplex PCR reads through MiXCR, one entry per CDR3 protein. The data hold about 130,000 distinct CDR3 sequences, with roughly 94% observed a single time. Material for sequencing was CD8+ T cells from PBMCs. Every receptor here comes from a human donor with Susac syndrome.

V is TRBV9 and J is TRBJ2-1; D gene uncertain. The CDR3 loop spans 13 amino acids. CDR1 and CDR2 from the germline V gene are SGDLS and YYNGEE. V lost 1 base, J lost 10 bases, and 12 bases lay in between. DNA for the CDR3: TGTGCCAGCAGCGTAAATTCCGTCCGGGAGCAGTTCTTC. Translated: CASSVNSVREQFF.

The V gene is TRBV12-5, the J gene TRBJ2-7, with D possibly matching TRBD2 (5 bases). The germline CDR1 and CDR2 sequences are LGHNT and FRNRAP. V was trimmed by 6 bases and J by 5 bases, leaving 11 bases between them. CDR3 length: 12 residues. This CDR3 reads CASGLGSNEQYF. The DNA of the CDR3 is TGTGCTAGTGGCCTTGGGAGCAACGAGCAGTACTTC.

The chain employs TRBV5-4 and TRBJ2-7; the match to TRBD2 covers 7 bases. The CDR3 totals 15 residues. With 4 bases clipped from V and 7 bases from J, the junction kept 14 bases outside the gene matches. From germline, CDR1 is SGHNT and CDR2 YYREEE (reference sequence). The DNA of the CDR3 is TGTGCCAGCAGCGGGGGGGATAGAGCCCTTTGGGAGCAGTACTTC. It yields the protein CASSGGDRALWEQYF.

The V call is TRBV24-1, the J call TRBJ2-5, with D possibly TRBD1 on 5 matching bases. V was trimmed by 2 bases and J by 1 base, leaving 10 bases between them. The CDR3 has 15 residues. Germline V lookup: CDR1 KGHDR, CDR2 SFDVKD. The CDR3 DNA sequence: TGTGCCACCAGTGATTACAGGATTGGCCAAGAGACCCAGTACTTC. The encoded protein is CATSDYRIGQETQYF.

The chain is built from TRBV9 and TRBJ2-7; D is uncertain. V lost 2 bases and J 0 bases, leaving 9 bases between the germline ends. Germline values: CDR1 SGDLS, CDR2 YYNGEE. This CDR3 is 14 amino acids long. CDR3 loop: CASSVQGDSYEQYF. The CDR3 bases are TGTGCCAGCAGCGTCCAAGGAGACTCCTACGAGCAGTACTTC.

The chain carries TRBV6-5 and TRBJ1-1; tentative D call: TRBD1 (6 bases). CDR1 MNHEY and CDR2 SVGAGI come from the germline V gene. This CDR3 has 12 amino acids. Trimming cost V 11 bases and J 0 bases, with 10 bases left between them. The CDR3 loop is CASGHMNTEAFF. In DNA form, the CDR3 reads TGTGCCTCGGGACATATGAACACTGAAGCTTTCTTT.

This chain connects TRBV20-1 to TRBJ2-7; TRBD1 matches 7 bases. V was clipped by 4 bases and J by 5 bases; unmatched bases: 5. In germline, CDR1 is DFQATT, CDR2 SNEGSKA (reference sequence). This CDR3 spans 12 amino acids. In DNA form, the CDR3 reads TGCAGTGCTAACAGGGGTGAGCACGAGCAGTACTTC. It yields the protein CSANRGEHEQYF.

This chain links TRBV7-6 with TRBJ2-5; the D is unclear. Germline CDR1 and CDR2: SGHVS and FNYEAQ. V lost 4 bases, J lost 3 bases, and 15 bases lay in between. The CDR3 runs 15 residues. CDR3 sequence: CASSSDPTSKETQYF. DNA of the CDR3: TGTGCCAGCAGCTCCGACCCAACCAGTAAAGAGACCCAGTACTTC.

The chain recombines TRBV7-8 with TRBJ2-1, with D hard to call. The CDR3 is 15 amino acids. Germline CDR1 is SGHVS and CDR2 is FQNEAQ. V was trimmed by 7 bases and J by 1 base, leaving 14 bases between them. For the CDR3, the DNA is TGTGCCAGCAAAGTAGGGTTCATATCCTACAATGAGCAGTTCTTC. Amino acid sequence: CASKVGFISYNEQFF.

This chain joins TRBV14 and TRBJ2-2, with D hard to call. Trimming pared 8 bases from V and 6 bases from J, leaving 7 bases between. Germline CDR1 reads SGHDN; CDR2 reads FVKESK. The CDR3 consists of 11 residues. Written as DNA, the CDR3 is TGTGCCAGCCTTTGGGCCGGGGAGCTGTTTTTT. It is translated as CASLWAGELFF.

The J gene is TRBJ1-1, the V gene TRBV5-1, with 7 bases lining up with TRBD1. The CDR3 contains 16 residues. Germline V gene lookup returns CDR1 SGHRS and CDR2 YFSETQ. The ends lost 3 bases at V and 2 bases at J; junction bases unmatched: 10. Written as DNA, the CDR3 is TGCGCCAGCAGCTCTCCCAGACAGGGCTCTAACACTGAAGCTTTCTTT. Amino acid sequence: CASSSPRQGSNTEAFF.

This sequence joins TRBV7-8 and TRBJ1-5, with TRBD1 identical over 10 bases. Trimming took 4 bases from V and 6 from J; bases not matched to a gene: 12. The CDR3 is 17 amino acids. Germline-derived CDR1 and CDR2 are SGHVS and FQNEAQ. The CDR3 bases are TGTGCCAGCAGCTCCCGACTCGACAGGGGGCGCAGTCAGCCCCAGCATTTT. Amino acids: CASSSRLDRGRSQPQHF. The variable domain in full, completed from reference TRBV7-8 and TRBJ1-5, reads GAGVSQSPRYKVAKRGQDVALRCDPISGHVSLFWYQQALGQGPEFLTYFQNEAQLDKSGLPSDRFFAERPEGSVSTLKIQRTQQEDSAVYLCASSSRLDRGRSQPQHFGDGTRLSIL.

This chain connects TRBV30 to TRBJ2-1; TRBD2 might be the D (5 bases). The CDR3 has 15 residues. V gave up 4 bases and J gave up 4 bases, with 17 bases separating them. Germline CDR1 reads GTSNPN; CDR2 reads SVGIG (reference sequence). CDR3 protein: CAWNVGVGPYNEQFF. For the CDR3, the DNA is TGTGCCTGGAATGTCGGGGTCGGGCCGTACAATGAGCAGTTCTTC.